This T cell receptor (beta chain) was sequenced during a study of CD8 T cells in ankylosing spondylitis (dated by TCRdb to 2015 to 2018). Regarding the research as a whole: The study set out to find disease-linked TCR variants by profiling T cell receptor beta repertoires in ankylosing spondylitis patients and healthy donors. Samples of peripheral blood were taken, and for ankylosing spondylitis patients, synovial fluid was collected as well. The whole study cohort included 90 to 120 healthy donors and about two dozen ankylosing spondylitis patients. Findings and caveats that apply to the study as a whole: The disease-linked clones showed a CD8+ phenotype and occurred at relatively low frequencies in peripheral blood. Some TCR beta motif variants had previously been reported in synovial fluid and blood of reactive arthritis patients, which suggested common disease-initiation mechanisms. The disease-linked clones were reported to be significantly enriched in matched synovial fluid samples from ankylosing spondylitis patients. Blood from ankylosing spondylitis patients appeared to be characterized by a TCR beta motif composed of about 8 highly homologous amino acid variants.

The sample was run on an Illumina HiSeq 2500. Quantitative 5'-RACE with molecular barcodes was used to prepare TCR beta libraries. The original methods were these. Disease-linked TCR variants were identified with a new computational method built on a probabilistic model of VDJ rearrangement. The raw public data were reprocessed by TCRdb itself: fastp quality trimming at Q25, MiXCR clonotype calling, in-frame beta chains only. Every entry covers one CDR3 protein and lists the most common genes and DNA from its rows. TCRdb, not the original authors, processed these V and J calls. Recorded for this sample are hundreds of thousands of distinct CDR3 sequences; approximately 12% of them occurred a single time. The ten largest clones capture 0.45% to 0.6% of the sample. The CDR3, from cysteine to phenylalanine, totals 13 residues. Of the read, only the CDR3 DNA is kept; its 39 bases are in frame from base 1. Unmatched junction bases come to 5, with V trimmed by 6 bases and J by 1 base. The germline V gene provides CDR1 SQVTM and CDR2 ANQGSEA.

This clonotype was recorded at least ten times. The antigen it binds to is not known. Base qualities are missing; no much larger clone stands one base away. The TCR was taken from a male donor with ankylosing spondylitis. The source material was blood, either unsorted or a sorted T cell fraction (not recorded which). This chain joins TRBV29-1 to TRBJ1-1; 7 central bases correspond to TRBD1. The nucleotide sequence is TGCAGCGTGTGGGGACAGAGGAACACTGAAGCTTTCTTT. It codes for CSVWGQRNTEAFF.